Each of the 9 T cell receptor beta chains below was sequenced from the same sample in a study of T cells after yellow fever vaccination. TCRdb ran MiXCR on the 5' RACE reads and lists one entry per CDR3 protein. The top ten clones hold 15% to 20% of a sample with under 700,000 distinct CDR3 sequences, around 16% of them seen once. The sample consisted of PBMCs, taken more than 4 days after the first yellow fever vaccination. These TCRs come from a man aged 18 to 30 who received the YFV17D yellow fever vaccine.

The CDR3 DNA follows: TGTGCCAGCAGCTTCGAGCGGGGAAACTACGAGCAGTACTTC. Translating it yields CASSFERGNYEQYF. The chain couples TRBV7-2 to TRBJ2-7; 7 bases fit TRBD2. This CDR3 has 14 residues. Germline V gene data show CDR1 as SGHTA and CDR2 as FQGNSA. Trimming took 3 bases from V and 3 from J; bases not matched to a gene: 5.

In its sample, this clonotype was seen many times. The chain has TRBV29-1 and TRBJ2-2; no firm D call. V was cut by 1 base and J by 5 bases, with 11 bases left in between. The CDR3 extends over 14 amino acids. Germline-derived CDR1 and CDR2 are SQVTM and ANQGSEA. CDR3 protein: CSVEGRPSTGELFF. The CDR3 DNA sequence: TGCAGCGTTGAAGGACGTCCATCGACCGGGGAGCTGTTTTTT.

This clonotype came up a few times. This rearrangement joins TRBV30 to TRBJ2-7; D tentatively reads TRBD1 or TRBD2 (5 bases each). The CDR3 is 11 amino acids. V lost 4 bases, J lost 4 bases, and 8 bases lay in between. Looked up from germline, CDR1 is GTSNPN and CDR2 is SVGIG (reference sequence). CDR3 DNA: TGTGCCTGGATCGAGGGGTACGAGCAGTACTTC. Protein: CAWIEGYEQYF.

The V gene is TRBV9, the J gene TRBJ2-7, with a weak D call TRBD2 (6 bases). CDR1 and CDR2 (germline): SGDLS, YYNGEE. The V end was cut by 0 bases, the J end by 3 bases, with 7 bases between. This CDR3 is 13 amino acids long. CDR3 sequence: CASSVVGGYEQYV. In DNA, the CDR3 is TGTGCCAGCAGCGTAGTGGGGGGCTACGAGCAGTACGTC.

This clonotype appeared a few times. The chain couples TRBV4-2 to TRBJ2-3; D not resolved. The CDR3 loop spans 13 amino acids. CDR1 is LGHNA and CDR2 is YNFKEQ in the germline V gene. Trimming took 1 base from V and 2 from J, leaving 4 bases between them. The DNA for the CDR3 is TGTGCCAGCAGCCAAGGGACCACAGATACGCAGTATTTT. The encoded protein is CASSQGTTDTQYF.

This clonotype turned up a few times. This rearrangement joins TRBV6-5 to TRBJ1-2; 7 nucleotides line up with TRBD1. The germline gives CDR1 MNHEY, CDR2 SVGAGI. CDR3 length: 14 amino acids. The trim removed 6 bases at V and 3 bases at J, leaving 7 bases unmatched. The CDR3 spells CASRYRGGDYGYTF. In DNA form, the CDR3 reads TGTGCCAGCAGATACAGGGGAGGGGACTATGGCTACACCTTC.

The chain has TRBV6-4 and TRBJ2-2; unclear D gene. Trimming stripped 2 bases from V and 0 bases from J, with 10 bases between. This CDR3 is built from 16 residues. The germline V gene has CDR1 MRHNA and CDR2 SNTAGT. The CDR3 DNA follows: TGTGCCAGCAGTGACCTATTAAGGGCGAACACCGGGGAGCTGTTTTTT. Its protein product is CASSDLLRANTGELFF.

This clonotype was observed a few times. V and J are TRBV7-2 and TRBJ1-1, with 9 bases matching TRBD1. The CDR3 runs to 15 residues. The J segment lost 1 base and the V segment lost 5 bases, leaving 5 bases of the junction unmatched. CDR1 SGHTA and CDR2 FQGNSA come from the germline V gene. Here the CDR3 reads CASSGRQGENTEAFF. The CDR3 DNA reads TGTGCCAGCAGCGGCCGACAGGGGGAGAACACTGAAGCTTTCTTT.

Only a few counts were recorded for this clonotype. The chain employs TRBV7-2 and TRBJ1-2; TRBD1 might be the D (5 bases). The germline V gene has CDR1 SGHTA and CDR2 FQGNSA. This CDR3 has 14 amino acids. Trimming cost V 7 bases and J 2 bases, with 14 bases left between them. CDR3 in DNA: TGTGCCAGCACCACCGCGGGGCGCAACTATGGCTACACCTTC. Its translation is CASTTAGRNYGYTF.